Shown below are 17 T cell receptor beta chains from a single sample sequenced in a study of T-cell reconstitution after alpha-beta-depleted transplantation in children. The TCRbeta library was prepared with unique molecular identifiers. TCRdb re-called the PCR reads with MiXCR, one entry per CDR3 protein. The repertoire consists of approximately 800,000 distinct CDR3 sequences, with approximately 15% occurring once and the leading ten covering roughly 4.8%. The sequenced sample was PBMCs, mostly from graft donor cells, obtained 360 days after TCRalphabeta/CD19-depleted stem cell transplant. These receptors were taken from a male patient younger than 18 who had a stem cell transplant for acute lymphoblastic leukemia, so the T cells may come from the graft donor.

This clonotype was counted ten times or more. The chain employs TRBV20-1 and TRBJ2-6; D uncertain. Germline V gives CDR1 DFQATT, CDR2 SNEGSKA (reference sequence). The CDR3 runs to 14 residues. V lost 8 bases, J lost 2 bases, and 13 bases lay in between. DNA of the CDR3: TGCAGTTCCCACCGTACGACTGGGGCCAACGTCCTGACTTTC. Translation: CSSHRTTGANVLTF.

This clonotype showed up just a few times. V and J are TRBV24-1 and TRBJ2-7; D gene uncertain. The germline gives CDR1 KGHDR, CDR2 SFDVKD. This CDR3 contains 12 residues. V gave up 4 bases and J gave up 9 bases, with 12 bases separating them. The CDR3 loop is CATSDRTGVQYF. In DNA form, the CDR3 reads TGTGCCACCAGTGACCGCACTGGGGTGCAGTACTTC.

The J gene is TRBJ2-3, the V gene TRBV20-1; TRBD1 is a possible D gene (6 bases). The ends were cut back, 2 bases at V and 7 bases at J, with 22 bases in the middle. CDR3 length: 16 residues. Germline loops: CDR1 DFQATT, CDR2 SNEGSKA (reference sequence). CDR3: CSARRGRDILPHTQYF. CDR3 nucleotide sequence: TGCAGTGCTAGAAGGGGTCGGGACATCCTCCCCCATACGCAGTATTTT.

This clonotype was detected only a few times. The rearrangement joins TRBV5-1 to TRBJ2-1; TRBD2 is a possible D gene (5 bases). CDR1 is SGHRS and CDR2 is YFSETQ in the germline V gene. With 2 bases removed from V and 1 base from J, the gap between germline ends came to 13 bases. This CDR3 region has 16 residues. CDR3 in DNA: TGCGCCAGCAGCTTCTCAGCGGTAGCTTCCTACAATGAGCAGTTCTTC. As protein: CASSFSAVASYNEQFF.

The chain links TRBV20-1 to TRBJ2-1, with 9 positions matching TRBD2. Germline CDR1 and CDR2: DFQATT and SNEGSKA (reference sequence). The CDR3 is 16 amino acids. V was clipped by 2 bases and J by 4 bases; unmatched bases: 9. CDR3 in amino acids: CSARWSFSGSYNEQFF. DNA for the CDR3: TGCAGTGCTAGATGGTCCTTTAGCGGGAGTTACAATGAGCAGTTCTTC.

Only a few counts were recorded for this clonotype. This chain links TRBV14 with TRBJ2-1, with 7 bases aligning to TRBD1. Germline-derived CDR1 and CDR2 are SGHDN and FVKESK. The V segment lost 1 base and the J segment 10 bases; nucleotides outside the gene matches: 10. CDR3 length: 15 residues. CDR3 residues: CASSQANRGWREQFF. The CDR3, as DNA: TGTGCCAGCAGCCAAGCTAACAGGGGTTGGCGAGAGCAGTTCTTC.

The J gene is TRBJ2-7, the V gene TRBV4-1; D gene ambiguous. CDR3 length: 18 amino acids. The V and J ends lost 4 bases and 0 bases respectively, with 22 bases between them. CDR1 MGHRA and CDR2 YSYEKL come from the germline V gene. The CDR3 coding sequence is TGCGCCAGCAGCCCCACACGAAACACAGTCCTCCTCTCCTACGAGCAGTACTTC. It is translated as CASSPTRNTVLLSYEQYF.

This clonotype occurred a few times. V is TRBV12-3 or TRBV12-4 and J is TRBJ2-3; TRBD2 might be the D (6 bases). This CDR3 region has 14 residues. Trimming removed 5 bases from V and 2 bases from J, with 11 bases in between. This chain's CDR3 is CASSPSSVTDTQYF. The CDR3 DNA is TGTGCCAGCAGTCCTTCTAGCGTCACAGATACGCAGTATTTT.

V and J are TRBV7-8 and TRBJ1-5, with D perhaps TRBD1 (5 bases). V was clipped by 5 bases and J by 4 bases, with 9 bases between them. The CDR3 loop spans 13 amino acids. Germline assignment: CDR1 SGHVS and CDR2 FQNEAQ. The CDR3 reads CASSRDGNQPQHF. DNA for the CDR3: TGTGCCAGCAGCCGGGACGGGAATCAGCCCCAGCATTTT.

The CDR3 sequence is CSAPLRTGRNEQYF. The CDR3 DNA reads as TGCAGTGCGCCGCTCCGGACAGGTCGAAACGAGCAGTACTTC. The rearrangement uses TRBV20-1 and TRBJ2-7; 7 bases agree with TRBD1. This CDR3 has 14 amino acids. V shed 6 bases and J 5 bases; nucleotides not matched to a gene: 13. Germline values: CDR1 DFQATT, CDR2 SNEGSKA (reference sequence).

The rearrangement links TRBV9 to TRBJ2-6; D ambiguous. Trimming removed 4 bases from V and 0 bases from J, with 11 bases in between. The CDR3 length is 16 residues. Germline CDR1 SGDLS, CDR2 YYNGEE. CDR3 in DNA: TGTGCCAGCAGCCCTCCCATCTCCTCTGGGGCCAACGTCCTGACTTTC. Translating gives CASSPPISSGANVLTF.

This chain joins TRBV4-1 and TRBJ2-7; 10 bases align to TRBD1. The germline gives CDR1 MGHRA, CDR2 YSYEKL. J lost 4 bases, V lost 1 base, and 7 bases had no gene match. The CDR3 length is 16 residues. CDR3 loop: CASSQGPGTGAYEQYF. CDR3 nucleotide sequence: TGCGCCAGCAGCCAAGGACCGGGGACAGGGGCATACGAGCAGTACTTC.

The sample holds many counts of this clonotype. The chain couples TRBV28 to TRBJ2-7, with D uncertain. The CDR3 has 12 residues. Germline-derived CDR1 and CDR2 are MDHEN and SYDVKM. The germline V and J ends were trimmed by 6 bases and 3 bases, with 9 bases remaining between them. The CDR3 nucleotides read TGTGCCAGCAGCCAGAACCTCTACGAGCAGTACTTC. Translation gives CASSQNLYEQYF. Filled out from reference TRBV28 and TRBJ2-7, the complete variable domain reads DVKVTQSSRYLVKRTGEKVFLECVQDMDHENMFWYRQDPGLGLRLIYFSYDVKMKEKGDIPEGYSVSREKKERFSLILESASTNQTSMYLCASSQNLYEQYFGPGTRLTVT.

V is TRBV20-1 and J is TRBJ1-2; D is ambiguous. This CDR3 is 14 amino acids long. Trimming shortened V by 1 base and J by 8 bases, and 17 bases separated the two germline ends. The germline V gene encodes CDR1 DFQATT and CDR2 SNEGSKA (reference sequence). In nucleotides, the CDR3 is TGCAGTGCTAGAGTCCTTCCGGGCCGCTGGGGCTACACCTTC. This gives the protein CSARVLPGRWGYTF.

This clonotype appeared a few times. This rearrangement joins TRBV20-1 to TRBJ1-1, with D uncertain. Trimming removed 3 bases at V and 4 bases at J, with 12 bases between. This CDR3 has 13 amino acids. The V gene's germline CDR1 is DFQATT and CDR2 SNEGSKA (reference sequence). CDR3 protein: CSASHLAGTEAFF. CDR3 sequence (DNA): TGCAGTGCTAGCCACTTAGCGGGCACTGAAGCTTTCTTT.

This chain links TRBV7-9 with TRBJ1-2; D is unresolved. CDR1 and CDR2 from the germline V gene are SEHNR and FQNEAQ (reference sequence). The V end was cut by 4 bases, the J end by 4 bases, with 16 bases between. This CDR3 is built from 15 residues. In DNA form, the CDR3 reads TGTGCCAGCAGCTCAAACCGGGGAGCCTCCTATGGCTACACCTTC. It codes for CASSSNRGASYGYTF.

The chain links TRBV12-3 or TRBV12-4 to TRBJ1-6; the D is unclear. Trimming took 5 bases from V and 9 from J, leaving 17 bases between them. The CDR3 runs 15 residues. The CDR3 spells CASSPRPGSSSPLHF. As DNA, the CDR3 is TGTGCCAGCAGTCCCCGTCCGGGGTCCTCTTCACCCCTCCACTTT.